This record concerns one T cell receptor (beta chain) sequence. A much larger clone sits a single nucleotide away, making a read error possible. Starting material for RNA and DNA co-extraction consisted of roughly 19-30 mg of unsorted bulk tissue. This sample was included in a study of tumor-infiltrating lymphocytes in primary liver carcinoma. Turning to the study itself: Patients, male and female, were 30 to 69 years old.

This CDR3 spans 12 amino acids. Germline CDR1 reads GTSNPN; CDR2 reads SVGIG (reference sequence). Constant-region priming of about 0.5 ug total RNA yielded TCR beta cDNA. Amplification in three nested multiplex PCR rounds with slightly modified ARM-PCR gave rise to TCR beta libraries. Running around 9 cycles apiece, the first two PCR rounds relied on TRBV1-TRBV30 forward primers together with a C-beta reverse primer. MiXCR, applied by TCRdb to the multiplex PCR reads, yields one record per CDR3 protein. Of fewer than 85,000 distinct CDR3 sequences in the sample, roughly 72% were seen once. The origin of this receptor is a man between 40 and 49 years old with primary liver carcinoma and hepatitis B virus infection. Specimen: tumor-adjacent normal liver tissue. This chain joins TRBV30 and TRBJ2-1; D may be TRBD2 (5 bases). The CDR3 loop reads CARRPSYNEQFF. The CDR3 nucleotides read TGTGCCCGGAGGCCCTCCTACAATGAGCAGTTCTTC.